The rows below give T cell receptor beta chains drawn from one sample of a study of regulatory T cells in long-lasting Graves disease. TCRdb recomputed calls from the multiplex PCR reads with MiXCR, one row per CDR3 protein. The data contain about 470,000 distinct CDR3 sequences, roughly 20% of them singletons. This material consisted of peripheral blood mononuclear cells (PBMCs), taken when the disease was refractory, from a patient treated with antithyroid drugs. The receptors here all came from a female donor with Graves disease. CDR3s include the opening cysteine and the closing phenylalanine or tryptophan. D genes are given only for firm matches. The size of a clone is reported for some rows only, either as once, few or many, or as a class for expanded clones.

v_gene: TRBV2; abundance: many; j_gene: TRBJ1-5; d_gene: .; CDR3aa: CASSEGRLSNQPQHF; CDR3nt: TGTGCCAGCAGTGAGGGCAGGCTGAGCAATCAGCCCCAGCATTTT
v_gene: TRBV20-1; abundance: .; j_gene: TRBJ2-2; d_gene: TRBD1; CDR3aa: CSARIRFRRQGTGELFF; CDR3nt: TGCAGTGCTAGAATCCGTTTCCGCCGACAGGGTACCGGGGAGCTGTTTTTT
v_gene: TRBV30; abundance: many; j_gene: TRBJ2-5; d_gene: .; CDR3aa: CAWSDNKWGAFQETQYF; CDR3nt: TGTGCCTGGAGTGACAATAAGTGGGGGGCCTTCCAAGAGACCCAGTACTTC
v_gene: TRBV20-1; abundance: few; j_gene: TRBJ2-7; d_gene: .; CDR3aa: CSASGTSSYEQYF; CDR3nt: TGCAGTGCTAGCGGGACCAGCTCCTACGAGCAGTACTTC
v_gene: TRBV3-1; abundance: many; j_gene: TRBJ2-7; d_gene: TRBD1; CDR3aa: CASSSPGQGSYEQYF; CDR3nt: TGTGCCAGCAGCTCTCCGGGACAGGGATCGTACGAGCAGTACTTC
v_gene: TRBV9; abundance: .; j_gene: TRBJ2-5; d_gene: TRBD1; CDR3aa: CASRAGTGIQETQYF; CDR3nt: TGTGCCAGCAGAGCCGGGACAGGGATCCAAGAGACCCAGTACTTC
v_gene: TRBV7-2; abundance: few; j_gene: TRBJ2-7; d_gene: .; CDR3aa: CASSYQGTYEQYF; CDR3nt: TGTGCCAGCAGTTACCAGGGGACCTACGAGCAGTACTTC
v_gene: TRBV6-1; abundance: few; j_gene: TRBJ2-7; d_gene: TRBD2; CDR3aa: CASSGYGLGSHEQYF; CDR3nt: TGTGCCAGCAGTGGTTACGGACTAGGGTCCCACGAGCAGTACTTC
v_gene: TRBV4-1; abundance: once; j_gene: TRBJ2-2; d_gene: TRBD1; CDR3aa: CASSQEQGTTGELFF; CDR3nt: TGCGCCAGCAGCCAGGAACAGGGGACCACCGGGGAGCTGTTTTTT
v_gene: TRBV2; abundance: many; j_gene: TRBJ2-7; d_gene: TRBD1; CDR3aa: CASSSPGGQGVYEQYF; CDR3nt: TGTGCCAGCAGTTCCCCCGGAGGACAGGGGGTCTACGAGCAGTACTTC
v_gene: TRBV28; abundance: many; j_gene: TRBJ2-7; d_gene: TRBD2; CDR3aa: CASRTSAAYEQYF; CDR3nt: TGTGCCAGCCGGACTAGCGCTGCATACGAGCAGTACTTC
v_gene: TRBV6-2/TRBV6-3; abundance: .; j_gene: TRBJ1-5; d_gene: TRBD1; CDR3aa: CAGRSHGQAGGQPQHF; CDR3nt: TGTGCCGGCAGATCTCACGGACAGGCGGGAGGTCAGCCCCAGCATTTT
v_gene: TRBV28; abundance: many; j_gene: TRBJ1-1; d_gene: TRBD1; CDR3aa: CASSPTGAGTEAFF; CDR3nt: TGTGCCAGCAGTCCCACAGGGGCGGGCACTGAAGCTTTCTTT